These 5 T cell receptor beta chains were sequenced from one sample in a study of regulatory T cells in long-lasting Graves disease. Time point denoted: newly diagnosed GD, antithyroid drugs for less than 3 months. Scientists built the TCR library using RNA that was extracted from PBMCs. Libraries of TCR beta came from iRepertoire HTBI primers plus Arm-PCR of CDR3 regions. One entry per CDR3 protein, called by TCRdb with MiXCR from the multiplex PCR reads. The sample consists of hundreds of thousands of distinct CDR3 sequences, roughly 16% of them appearing once. This sample was also put to use in a study of T cells in Graves' hyperthyroidism and ophthalmopathy.

The specimen was peripheral blood mononuclear cells (PBMCs), collected at new diagnosis, from a patient treated with antithyroid drugs. The origin of the receptors is a woman in her twenties or thirties with Graves disease.

This clonotype came up many times. The chain combines TRBV2 with TRBJ2-3; D not certain. V lost 4 bases and J 5 bases, leaving 16 bases between the germline ends. There are 15 residues in the CDR3. In germline, CDR1 is SNHLY, CDR2 FYNNEI. The CDR3 sequence: CASSVADPLVDTQYF. As DNA, the CDR3 is TGTGCCAGCAGTGTCGCGGACCCTTTGGTAGATACGCAGTATTTT.

The rearrangement joins TRBV7-2 to TRBJ2-7; 9 bases are shared with TRBD1. This CDR3 comprises 17 residues. The germline V gene has CDR1 SGHTA and CDR2 FQGNSA. V was pared by 1 base and J by 3 bases, with 10 bases of the junction left unmatched. The CDR3: CASSLGPNRGRGYEQYF. CDR3 DNA sequence: TGTGCCAGCAGCTTAGGACCCAACAGGGGGCGCGGCTACGAGCAGTACTTC.

V is TRBV12-3 or TRBV12-4 and J is TRBJ1-4; the D gene is possibly TRBD1 (6 bases). The V and J ends lost 6 bases and 3 bases respectively, with 11 bases between them. The CDR3 covers 14 residues. This CDR3 reads CASSRQVPNEKLFF. Here the CDR3 DNA reads TGTGCCAGCAGCAGACAGGTTCCTAATGAAAAACTGTTTTTT.

This clonotype was observed at least ten times. V usage is TRBV28 and J usage is TRBJ1-1; D is undetermined. Germline values: CDR1 MDHEN, CDR2 SYDVKM. The CDR3 has 13 amino acids. Trimming removed 6 bases at V and 4 bases at J, with 12 bases between. The CDR3 spells CASSPPVGTEAFF. Written as DNA, the CDR3 is TGTGCCAGCAGCCCACCGGTTGGCACTGAAGCTTTCTTT.

This clonotype was counted a few times. The chain recombines TRBV5-1 with TRBJ2-5; no definite D call. V gave up 5 bases and J gave up 2 bases, with 10 bases separating them. This CDR3 region has 13 residues. Germline values: CDR1 SGHRS, CDR2 YFSETQ. CDR3 region: CASRKGVQETQYF. The CDR3 DNA follows: TGCGCCAGCAGAAAGGGTGTGCAAGAGACCCAGTACTTC.